Following are 25 T cell receptor beta chains from one sample sequenced in a study of cytomegalovirus exposure and HLA in healthy donors. PCR used 60 Vbeta primers and 13 Jbeta primers. Assay used: immunoSEQ multiplex PCR; TCRdb lists only in-frame clones, some missing. Of under 55,000 clones listed, 73% are singletons. The sequencing sample was made of PBMCs. These receptors were obtained from a man between 18 and 29 years old in good health and CMV-seronegative.

The chain carries TRBV25-1 and TRBJ1-2; D is unclear. This CDR3 comprises 12 residues. V lost 6 bases and J 2 bases, leaving 7 bases between the germline ends. Per the germline V gene, CDR1 is MGHDK and CDR2 is SYGVNS. The CDR3: CASREENYGYTF. For the CDR3, the DNA is TGTGCCAGCAGGGAAGAGAACTATGGCTACACCTTC.

This clone was detected only once. CDR3 sequence (DNA): TGCAGCGTTAGGGGCCAGGGGGGAAGCAATCAGCCCCAGCATTTT. Its translation: CSVRGQGGSNQPQHF. The chain is built from TRBV29-1 and TRBJ1-5; 7 bases line up with TRBD1. The V gene end was trimmed by 5 bases and the J gene end by 1 base; junction bases not matched to a gene: 8. There are 15 residues in the CDR3. Per the germline V gene, CDR1 is SQVTM and CDR2 is ANQGSEA.

This rearrangement joins TRBV6-5 to TRBJ2-7; 7 nucleotides line up with TRBD1. V lost 6 bases, J lost 3 bases, and 11 bases stayed unmatched. This CDR3 is 15 amino acids long. Germline-derived CDR1 and CDR2 are MNHEY and SVGAGI. The CDR3 region is CASSSTRQGFYEQYF. For the CDR3, the DNA is TGTGCCAGCAGCTCCACCCGACAGGGATTCTACGAGCAGTACTTC.

The chain couples TRBV7-2 to TRBJ2-1; 12 positions agree with TRBD2. CDR1 and CDR2 from the germline V gene are SGHTA and FQGNSA. After removal of 5 bases from V and 10 bases from J, the junction contained 9 bases not matched to a gene. This CDR3 has 15 residues. CDR3 in DNA: TGTGCCAGCAGCCCCATGGGACTAGCGGGTTTAGAGCAGTTCTTC. This gives the protein CASSPMGLAGLEQFF.

CDR3 nucleotides: TGTGCCAGTAGTATAGAGGGACAGGGGCCTCCCGGGTTCTTC. It encodes CASSIEGQGPPGFF. V gene TRBV19 combines with J gene TRBJ2-1; 10 bases fit TRBD1. J gave up 15 bases and V 0 bases, and 8 bases lay outside the gene matches. Germline V gene sequence: CDR1 LNHDA, CDR2 SQIVND (reference sequence). The CDR3 extends over 14 amino acids.

V is TRBV2 and J is TRBJ1-5, with 7 bases that match TRBD1. V dropped 6 bases and J dropped 4; count of bases not matched to a gene: 6. From germline, CDR1 is SNHLY and CDR2 FYNNEI. The length of the CDR3 is 14 residues. The CDR3 bases are TGTGCCAGCAGAACCGGGACAGAGAATCAGCCCCAGCATTTT. Translation gives CASRTGTENQPQHF.

The J gene is TRBJ1-1, the V gene TRBV19; D uncertain. Trimming removed 1 base at V and 5 bases at J, with 8 bases between. The CDR3 loop spans 13 amino acids. Germline values: CDR1 LNHDA, CDR2 SQIVND (reference sequence). The CDR3 loop is CASSIAGRTEAFF. The CDR3 bases are TGTGCCAGTAGTATAGCCGGGAGGACTGAAGCTTTCTTT.

The chain joins TRBV6-6 to TRBJ1-5; D is unresolved. This CDR3 is built from 16 residues. Germline CDR1 is MNHNY and CDR2 is SVGAGI (reference sequence). V lost 2 bases and J lost 2, with 13 bases in between. Written as DNA, the CDR3 is TGTGCCAGCAGTTACACCGGCTCTGGAGGCAATCAGCCCCAGCATTTT. Amino acids: CASSYTGSGGNQPQHF.

The chain combines TRBV4-2 with TRBJ1-3; no firm D call. Between the trimmed V and J ends, which lost 0 bases and 0 bases, there was a span of 6 bases. The CDR3 sequence is 15 residues long. Germline V gives CDR1 LGHNA, CDR2 YNFKEQ. The DNA of the CDR3 is TGTGCCAGCAGCCAAGATCTGTACTCTGGAAACACCATATATTTT. Amino acids: CASSQDLYSGNTIYF.

The sample holds a few counts of this clone. The chain employs TRBV15 and TRBJ2-5, with TRBD1 matching 10 bases. The CDR3 has 15 amino acids. Germline loops: CDR1 LNHNV, CDR2 YYDKDF (reference sequence). V gave up 2 bases and J gave up 5 bases; unmatched junction bases: 5. The DNA of the CDR3 is TGTGCCACCAGCAGACCGGACAGGGGGTGGGAGACCCAGTACTTC. Translated, it gives CATSRPDRGWETQYF.

V is TRBV15 and J is TRBJ1-5; D is perhaps TRBD1 (6 bases). The CDR3 length is 14 residues. Trimming pared 5 bases from V and 5 bases from J, leaving 13 bases between. Germline lookup yields CDR1 LNHNV and CDR2 YYDKDF (reference sequence). CDR3 nucleotide sequence: TGTGCCACCAGCGGTACAGGGCTTGATCAGCCCCAGCATTTT. This gives the protein CATSGTGLDQPQHF. The full variable domain, completed using reference TRBV15 and TRBJ1-5, is DAMVIQNPRYQVTQFGKPVTLSCSQTLNHNVMYWYQQKSSQAPKLLFHYYDKDFNNEADTPDNFQSRRPNTSFCFLDIRSPGLGDTAMYLCATSGTGLDQPQHFGDGTRLSIL.

The genes are TRBV4-1 and TRBJ1-2; D uncertain. Germline assignment: CDR1 MGHRA and CDR2 YSYEKL. The CDR3 has 15 residues. With 4 bases removed from V and 4 bases from J, the gap between germline ends came to 16 bases. The CDR3 reads CASSPSAGAAYGYTF. CDR3 bases: TGCGCCAGCAGCCCATCGGCGGGAGCAGCCTATGGCTACACCTTC.

This CDR3 is CSVEVGGSQSYEQYF. The CDR3 DNA sequence: TGCAGCGTTGAAGTGGGCGGGAGTCAATCCTACGAGCAGTACTTC. The V and J genes are TRBV29-1 and TRBJ2-5, with 7 bases identical to TRBD2. The J call may be faulty, since TRBJ2-7 better matches the DNA end. CDR1 is SQVTM, CDR2 ANQGSEA, per germline. This CDR3 contains 15 residues.

This clone appeared a few times. This rearrangement joins TRBV2 to TRBJ1-1; D is unresolved. Trimming took off 0 bases at V and 8 bases at J, with 4 bases between the two ends. The length of the CDR3 is 11 residues. The V gene's germline CDR1 is SNHLY and CDR2 FYNNEI. CDR3 sequence reads: CASSEASEAFF. In DNA, the CDR3 is TGTGCCAGCAGTGAAGCGAGCGAAGCTTTCTTT.

CDR3 sequence (DNA): TGTGCCAGCAGTCCGTCCACAGGGGGCAATTCACCCCTCCACTTT. The encoded protein is CASSPSTGGNSPLHF. The V and J genes are TRBV28 and TRBJ1-6, with 9 bases lining up with TRBD1. Germline V gene lookup returns CDR1 MDHEN and CDR2 SYDVKM. Trimming cost V 5 bases and J 7 bases; bases outside gene matches: 6. The CDR3 consists of 15 residues.

The chain couples TRBV6-5 to TRBJ1-1; D is unresolved. The V and J ends lost 0 bases and 3 bases respectively, with 8 bases between them. The CDR3 has 14 residues. Per germline, CDR1 MNHEY and CDR2 SVGAGI. The CDR3 nucleotides are TGTGCCAGCAGTTACTCAAGGGAGGACACTGAAGCTTTCTTT. As protein: CASSYSREDTEAFF.

The chain employs TRBV29-1 and TRBJ1-1; the D is unclear. V gave up 3 bases and J gave up 1 base, with 12 bases separating them. Germline loops: CDR1 SQVTM, CDR2 ANQGSEA. This CDR3 contains 14 residues. CDR3 sequence reads: CSVDRSRGNTEAFF. The DNA for the CDR3 is TGCAGCGTTGATAGGTCGCGGGGGAACACTGAAGCTTTCTTT.

V and J are TRBV5-1 and TRBJ2-5; weak D call: TRBD1 (5 bases). The germline gives CDR1 SGHRS, CDR2 YFSETQ. Trimming cost V 3 bases and J 7 bases, with 19 bases left between them. This CDR3 contains 15 residues. The CDR3 reads CASSSYTGSPGTQYF. DNA for the CDR3: TGCGCCAGCAGCTCTTATACAGGTTCTCCGGGGACCCAGTACTTC.

Note on this clone: Because the CDR3 is missing its conserved closing phenylalanine or tryptophan, this is likely a read error. The chain joins TRBV29-1 to TRBJ1-1, with D hard to call. Germline CDR1 reads SQVTM; CDR2 reads ANQGSEA. Between the trimmed V and J ends, which lost 4 bases and 6 bases, there was a span of 6 bases. The CDR3 spans 10 residues. CDR3 in DNA: TGCAGCGTTGGTCATTCTGAAGCTTTCGTT. This codes for CSVGHSEAFV.

The chain carries TRBV7-2 and TRBJ1-2; perhaps TRBD1 as D (6 bases). The V end was cut by 5 bases, the J end by 7 bases, with 14 bases between. Germline V gives CDR1 SGHTA, CDR2 FQGNSA. The CDR3 consists of 13 residues. This CDR3 is CASSIYRESGYTF. CDR3 DNA sequence: TGTGCCAGCAGCATCTACAGGGAGAGTGGCTACACCTTC.

The chain joins TRBV29-1 to TRBJ1-2, with 7 positions matching TRBD1. Germline V gene data show CDR1 as SQVTM and CDR2 as ANQGSEA. J gave up 2 bases and V 7 bases, and 10 bases lay outside the gene matches. CDR3 length: 14 residues. The CDR3, as DNA: TGCAGCGCACCAGTCTCAGGGGGGAACTATGGCTACACCTTC. This encodes CSAPVSGGNYGYTF.

This clone appeared a single time. J is TRBJ1-5 and V is TRBV27; possible D gene TRBD1, 6 bases. Germline-derived CDR1 and CDR2 are MNHEY and SMNVEV (reference sequence). V lost 6 bases and J 2 bases, leaving 11 bases between the germline ends. This CDR3 is 14 amino acids long. This chain's CDR3 is CASRTGLGNQPQHF. In DNA form, the CDR3 reads TGTGCCAGCAGAACAGGGTTGGGCAATCAGCCCCAGCATTTT.

V and J are TRBV7-2 and TRBJ1-5; D not certain. The CDR3 length is 13 residues. Trimming shortened V by 2 bases and J by 4 bases, and 6 bases separated the two germline ends. Looked up from germline, CDR1 is SGHTA and CDR2 is FQGNSA. CDR3 protein: CASSLSGNQPQHF. The CDR3 DNA is TGTGCCAGCAGCTTATCAGGAAATCAGCCCCAGCATTTT.

J is TRBJ1-2 and V is TRBV29-1; 8 bases match TRBD1. The CDR3 loop spans 15 amino acids. From germline, CDR1 is SQVTM and CDR2 ANQGSEA. V shed 6 bases, J shed 4 bases, and the junction held 13 bases outside the gene matches. Here the CDR3 reads CSVHKGTGHLYGYTF. The CDR3 bases are TGCAGCGTCCACAAAGGGACAGGACACCTCTATGGCTACACCTTC.

This clone was detected only a few times. V gene TRBV20-1 combines with J gene TRBJ2-1; possibly TRBD1 for D (6 bases). Germline V gene sequence: CDR1 DFQATT, CDR2 SNEGSKA (reference sequence). Trimming removed 6 bases at V and 11 bases at J, with 11 bases between. The CDR3 consists of 10 residues. Here the CDR3 DNA reads TGCAGTGCCCCGGGACACCAGCAGTTCTTC. Translating it yields CSAPGHQQFF.